These 29 T cell receptor beta chains were sequenced from one sample in a study of response to subunit inactivated influenza vaccine. In TCRdb, the RT-PCR reads were re-called with MiXCR into one record per CDR3 protein. Here the sample spans more than 450,000 distinct CDR3 sequences, about 11% being singletons. These sequences were also reported in another study, on T cells expressing NK-cell markers. From that paper: Production of TCR beta cDNA relied on 5'RACE template switching with UMIs.

Sequencing was performed on PBMCs from blood, taken on the day of vaccination. These receptor sequences come from a man aged 50 to 59 who received an inactivated influenza vaccine.

V and J are TRBV28 and TRBJ2-7, with D perhaps matching TRBD2 (6 bases). The CDR3 is made up of 12 amino acids. V gave up 8 bases and J gave up 10 bases, with 18 bases separating them. Germline CDR1 and CDR2: MDHEN and SYDVKM. The CDR3 sequence: CASGLYEGVQYF. DNA for the CDR3: TGTGCCAGCGGACTATATGAAGGGGTTCAGTACTTC. Supplemented by reference TRBV28 and TRBJ2-7, the full variable domain reads DVKVTQSSRYLVKRTGEKVFLECVQDMDHENMFWYRQDPGLGLRLIYFSYDVKMKEKGDIPEGYSVSREKKERFSLILESASTNQTSMYLCASGLYEGVQYFGPGTRLTVT.

This clonotype has only a few counts. This chain joins TRBV10-3 and TRBJ2-1; D is unresolved. Trimming removed 4 bases from V and 2 bases from J, with 15 bases in between. Germline V lookup: CDR1 ENHRY, CDR2 SYGVKD. The CDR3 loop spans 16 amino acids. CDR3 amino acids: CAISGSTGRAYNEQFF. CDR3 DNA: TGTGCCATCAGTGGATCAACCGGGCGCGCCTACAATGAGCAGTTCTTC.

This clonotype turned up a few times. The chain has TRBV11-2 and TRBJ2-5; no firm D call. Germline lookup yields CDR1 SGHAT and CDR2 FQNNGV. V was cut by 5 bases and J by 3 bases, with 10 bases left in between. The CDR3 extends over 13 amino acids. The CDR3 DNA reads as TGTGCCAGCAGCCCGGTTAGGGAAGAGACCCAGTACTTC. The encoded protein is CASSPVREETQYF.

This clonotype was observed a handful of times. The chain couples TRBV7-9 to TRBJ1-5; 9 nucleotides agree with TRBD1. The CDR3 sequence is 15 residues long. The V gene's germline CDR1 is SEHNR and CDR2 FQNEAQ (reference sequence). V shed 5 bases and J 4 bases; nucleotides not matched to a gene: 6. This CDR3 reads CASSAGGQGNQPQHF. The CDR3, as DNA: TGTGCCAGCAGCGCTGGGGGACAGGGAAATCAGCCCCAGCATTTT.

This clonotype has just a few counts. The rearrangement joins TRBV28 to TRBJ2-7; D gene uncertain. V was shortened by 6 bases and J by 4 bases, with 19 bases between the two germline ends. CDR1 and CDR2 (germline): MDHEN, SYDVKM. The CDR3 covers 15 residues. The CDR3 sequence: CASSQTNLQTYEQYF. The CDR3 coding sequence is TGTGCCAGCAGCCAGACCAATCTTCAAACGTACGAGCAGTACTTC.

This clonotype has a handful of counts. The chain combines TRBV9 with TRBJ2-5, with D uncertain. The germline V and J ends were trimmed by 4 bases and 5 bases, with 12 bases remaining between them. CDR1 and CDR2 from the germline V gene are SGDLS and YYNGEE. The CDR3 is 13 amino acids. In DNA form, the CDR3 reads TGTGCCAGCAGCCCCCCAACTTGGGAGACCCAGTACTTC. It yields the protein CASSPPTWETQYF.

This chain connects TRBV5-1 to TRBJ2-7; D gene ambiguous. The CDR3 has 15 residues. Germline V gene lookup returns CDR1 SGHRS and CDR2 YFSETQ. Trimming cost V 3 bases and J 6 bases, with 19 bases left between them. CDR3 in DNA: TGCGCCAGCAGCTCACTCCCAAGCGACATCTCCGAGCAGTACTTC. Protein: CASSSLPSDISEQYF. Looking up the rest from reference TRBV5-1 and TRBJ2-7 gives the full variable domain: KAGVTQTPRYLIKTRGQQVTLSCSPISGHRSVSWYQQTPGQGLQFLFEYFSETQRNKGNFPGRFSGRQFSNSRSEMNVSTLELGDSALYLCASSSLPSDISEQYFGPGTRLTVT.

The chain is built from TRBV28 and TRBJ2-6, with D maybe TRBD1 (6 bases). CDR1 MDHEN and CDR2 SYDVKM come from the germline V gene. V lost 5 bases to trimming and J lost 0 bases, with 17 bases between them. The CDR3 covers 18 residues. The CDR3 DNA is TGTGCCAGCAGTACCCTACCGGGACACCTCTCTGGGGCCAACGTCCTGACTTTC. It specifies CASSTLPGHLSGANVLTF.

The genes are TRBV20-1 and TRBJ2-7; D gene unclear. CDR1 DFQATT and CDR2 SNEGSKA come from the germline V gene (reference sequence). Deletions cut 4 bases from V and 2 bases from J, with 12 bases between. The CDR3 runs to 13 residues. CDR3 sequence: CSATPMGTYEQYF. CDR3 DNA sequence: TGCAGTGCTACCCCGATGGGGACCTACGAGCAGTACTTC.

This clonotype was seen a few times. This chain uses TRBV20-1 with TRBJ2-1; 9 bases fit TRBD2. Per germline, CDR1 DFQATT and CDR2 SNEGSKA (reference sequence). V lost 0 bases to trimming and J lost 9 bases; unmatched junction nucleotides: 9. This CDR3 spans 15 amino acids. The CDR3 spells CSARDWGGGALEQFF. CDR3 in DNA: TGCAGTGCTAGAGATTGGGGCGGGGGGGCCCTTGAGCAGTTCTTC.

The chain joins TRBV20-1 to TRBJ2-4; D unclear. V lost 3 bases to trimming and J lost 1 base, with 7 bases between them. CDR1 is DFQATT, CDR2 SNEGSKA, per germline (reference sequence). The CDR3 extends over 13 amino acids. In DNA form, the CDR3 reads TGCAGTGCTAGTTTAGGTGCCAAAAACATTCAGTACTTC. This encodes CSASLGAKNIQYF.

This chain uses TRBV20-1 with TRBJ2-1, with D perhaps TRBD2 (6 bases). V lost 6 bases and J 7 bases, leaving 13 bases between the germline ends. The CDR3 totals 12 residues. Germline CDR1 and CDR2: DFQATT and SNEGSKA (reference sequence). CDR3 nucleotides: TGCAGTGCCAACCTAGCGTCGAATGAGCAGTTCTTC. This gives the protein CSANLASNEQFF.

V and J are TRBV6-1 and TRBJ2-5, with D unclear. The ends were cut back, 5 bases at V and 5 bases at J, with 18 bases in the middle. CDR1 is MNHNS and CDR2 is SASEGT in the germline V gene. There are 15 residues in the CDR3. The CDR3 loop is CASSPGLKLRETQYF. CDR3 bases: TGTGCCAGCAGTCCGGGCCTTAAGCTCCGGGAGACCCAGTACTTC.

This rearrangement joins TRBV4-3 to TRBJ2-1; D is perhaps TRBD1 (5 bases). Looked up from germline, CDR1 is LGHNA and CDR2 is YSLEER. V was pared by 3 bases and J by 9 bases, with 9 bases between. The CDR3 sequence is 12 residues long. The CDR3 protein is CASSQRQGEQFF. In DNA form, the CDR3 reads TGCGCCAGCAGCCAGAGGCAGGGTGAGCAGTTCTTC.

This clonotype was detected ten times or more. The V and J genes are TRBV2 and TRBJ1-4; no definite D call. V lost 6 bases and J 5 bases, leaving 13 bases between the germline ends. The CDR3 is 14 amino acids. Germline CDR1 is SNHLY and CDR2 is FYNNEI. CDR3: CASSLMGTNEKLFF. The CDR3 DNA is TGTGCCAGCAGCTTGATGGGCACGAATGAAAAACTGTTTTTT. The whole variable domain, filled in from reference TRBV2 and TRBJ1-4, reads EPEVTQTPSHQVTQMGQEVILRCVPISNHLYFYWYRQILGQKVEFLVSFYNNEISEKSEIFDDQFSVERPDGSNFTLKIRSTKLEDSAMYFCASSLMGTNEKLFFGSGTQLSVL.

Only a few counts were recorded for this clonotype. CDR3 residues: CASSYSKESYEQYF. The CDR3 region has the DNA TGTGCCAGCAGTTACTCGAAGGAGTCCTACGAGCAGTACTTC. The chain couples TRBV6-5 to TRBJ2-7, with D unresolved. The CDR3 sequence is 14 residues long. Trimming removed 0 bases from V and 1 base from J, with 7 bases in between. In germline, CDR1 is MNHEY, CDR2 SVGAGI.

This clonotype was detected only a few times. The rearrangement links TRBV20-1 to TRBJ1-1; 9 bases fit TRBD1. The J segment lost 4 bases and the V segment lost 5 bases, leaving 8 bases of the junction unmatched. There are 14 residues in the CDR3. Germline V CDR1 and CDR2: DFQATT, SNEGSKA (reference sequence). In DNA, the CDR3 is TGCAGTGCTGCCGACGGGACAGGGCTCACTGAAGCTTTCTTT. Amino acids: CSAADGTGLTEAFF.

The V gene is TRBV7-9, the J gene TRBJ2-3, with D tentatively TRBD1 or TRBD2 (5 bases each). Trimming left V 3 bases short and J 3 bases short, with 16 bases between. CDR1 is SEHNR and CDR2 is FQNEAQ in the germline V gene (reference sequence). The CDR3 has 16 residues. Written as DNA, the CDR3 is TGTGCCAGCAGCTTCGGGACCGGAAAGCTGACAGATACGCAGTATTTT. This sequence encodes CASSFGTGKLTDTQYF.

This clonotype was detected many times. The gene calls are TRBV7-6 and TRBJ2-2; no clear D. The V end was cut by 1 base, the J end by 2 bases, with 17 bases between. The length of the CDR3 is 18 residues. Germline V CDR1 and CDR2: SGHVS, FNYEAQ. The CDR3 nucleotides are TGTGCCAGCAGCTTAGAGTACGTGGCGAGTATAAACACCGGGGAGCTGTTTTTT. It codes for CASSLEYVASINTGELFF.

This clonotype came up many times. The chain has TRBV6-1 and TRBJ2-7, with TRBD2 matching 9 bases. With 5 bases clipped from V and 0 bases from J, the junction kept 2 bases outside the gene matches. The CDR3 loop spans 14 amino acids. Per germline, CDR1 MNHNS and CDR2 SASEGT. The CDR3 spells CASSKTSGSYEQYF. CDR3 DNA sequence: TGTGCCAGCAGTAAGACTAGCGGCTCCTACGAGCAGTACTTC.

This clonotype was detected only a few times. The CDR3: CASSYIQGSGYTF. CDR3 nucleotides: TGTGCCAGCAGTTATATACAGGGAAGTGGCTACACCTTC. The chain has TRBV6-5 and TRBJ1-2, with D perhaps TRBD1 (6 bases). Per the germline V gene, CDR1 is MNHEY and CDR2 is SVGAGI. The CDR3 totals 13 residues. V lost 3 bases and J lost 7, with 12 bases in between.

This clonotype occurred a few times. This sequence joins TRBV20-1 and TRBJ1-1, with D unresolved. The CDR3 consists of 12 residues. The V end was cut by 7 bases, the J end by 6 bases, with 15 bases between. The germline CDR1 and CDR2 sequences are DFQATT and SNEGSKA (reference sequence). CDR3 loop: CSGDKGVAEAFF. In DNA, the CDR3 is TGCAGTGGTGACAAGGGTGTCGCTGAAGCTTTCTTT.

There are many counts of this clonotype. The chain couples TRBV9 to TRBJ2-7; 7 bases match TRBD2. CDR3 length equals 15 residues. With 0 bases clipped from V and 2 bases from J, the junction kept 5 bases outside the gene matches. Germline V lookup: CDR1 SGDLS, CDR2 YYNGEE. The CDR3 DNA is TGTGCCAGCAGCGTAGACTCTAGCGGTACCTACGAGCAGTACTTC. Translation gives CASSVDSSGTYEQYF.

This clonotype was seen more than once but under ten times. The chain is built from TRBV2 and TRBJ2-3, with 8 bases aligning to TRBD2. Losses at the gene ends were 9 bases for V and 2 bases for J; bases not matched to a gene: 4. CDR1 is SNHLY and CDR2 is FYNNEI in the germline V gene. The CDR3 has 13 amino acids. Written as DNA, the CDR3 is TGTGCCAGTGAGCGGGAGACCACAGATACGCAGTATTTT. As protein: CASERETTDTQYF.

V gene TRBV12-3 or TRBV12-4 combines with J gene TRBJ1-1; tentative D call: TRBD1 (6 bases). The CDR3 totals 13 residues. The V gene lost 2 bases and the J gene lost 6 bases, with 10 bases spanning the gap. This CDR3 is CASSLRGGSEAFF. For the CDR3, the DNA is TGTGCCAGCAGTTTAAGGGGGGGGTCTGAAGCTTTCTTT.

V and J are TRBV5-5 and TRBJ2-1; D is unresolved. V shed 0 bases and J shed 7 bases, with 8 bases lying between them. Germline V gives CDR1 SGHKS, CDR2 YYEKEE (reference sequence). This CDR3 region has 13 residues. CDR3: CASSLEDGNEQFF. CDR3 DNA: TGTGCCAGCAGCTTGGAGGACGGAAATGAGCAGTTCTTC.

The chain is built from TRBV5-1 and TRBJ2-7; 9 bases map to TRBD2. The CDR3 extends over 16 amino acids. J lost 4 bases, V lost 4 bases, and 12 bases had no gene match. Germline CDR1 SGHRS, CDR2 YFSETQ. CDR3 loop: CASSDPASGTFYEQYF. In DNA, the CDR3 is TGCGCCAGCAGCGACCCCGCTAGCGGGACTTTTTACGAGCAGTACTTC. Full variable domain (rest looked up from reference TRBV5-1 and TRBJ2-7): KAGVTQTPRYLIKTRGQQVTLSCSPISGHRSVSWYQQTPGQGLQFLFEYFSETQRNKGNFPGRFSGRQFSNSRSEMNVSTLELGDSALYLCASSDPASGTFYEQYFGPGTRLTVT.

This sequence joins TRBV20-1 and TRBJ1-6, with 7 bases aligning to TRBD1. Germline CDR1 and CDR2: DFQATT and SNEGSKA (reference sequence). The trim removed 4 bases at V and 5 bases at J, leaving 5 bases unmatched. The CDR3 runs 14 residues. This CDR3 reads CSATRGQHNSPLHF. In DNA form, the CDR3 reads TGCAGTGCTACCAGGGGACAGCATAATTCACCCCTCCACTTT.

This clonotype was observed at least ten times. The J gene is TRBJ1-1, the V gene TRBV2; maybe TRBD1 (6 bases). CDR3 length: 14 amino acids. Germline V gives CDR1 SNHLY, CDR2 FYNNEI. V was clipped by 4 bases and J by 5 bases, with 14 bases between them. The CDR3 protein is CASSVQGLGTEAFF. The CDR3, as DNA: TGTGCCAGCAGTGTACAGGGTCTAGGAACTGAAGCTTTCTTT.